The 23 T cell receptor beta chains below come from one sample, sequenced in a study of cytomegalovirus exposure and HLA in healthy donors. Sequenced by immunoSEQ multiplex PCR; TCRdb stores in-frame clones only, minus some. The sample holds about 180,000 clones, less than 85% seen once. The sample consisted of PBMCs. Source of these receptors: a man between 18 and 29 years old in good health and CMV-seropositive.

CDR3 loop: CASSSPSSARQDTQYF. In DNA form, the CDR3 reads TGTGCCAGCAGTTCTCCCTCAAGCGCCCGACAGGATACGCAGTATTTT. The gene calls are TRBV28 and TRBJ2-3; D is possibly TRBD1 (5 bases). This CDR3 comprises 16 residues. In germline, CDR1 is MDHEN, CDR2 SYDVKM. V was pared by 4 bases and J by 6 bases, with 20 bases between.

V usage is TRBV30 and J usage is TRBJ1-1, with D maybe TRBD1 (6 bases). This CDR3 is built from 14 residues. The germline V gene encodes CDR1 GTSNPN and CDR2 SVGIG (reference sequence). V lost 5 bases and J 4 bases, leaving 17 bases between the germline ends. CDR3 loop: CAWGLTGIITEAFF. For the CDR3, the DNA is TGTGCCTGGGGTCTTACAGGGATCATCACTGAAGCTTTCTTT.

The genes are TRBV6-4 and TRBJ2-1, with D perhaps matching TRBD2 (6 bases). V lost 4 bases and J lost 8, with 12 bases in between. Germline CDR1 reads MRHNA; CDR2 reads SNTAGT. This CDR3 region has 13 residues. CDR3: CASSVLGGYEQFF. The CDR3, as DNA: TGTGCCAGCAGTGTTCTTGGGGGGTATGAGCAGTTCTTC.

This clone occurred a few times. The genes are TRBV10-1 and TRBJ1-6; D is possibly TRBD1 (5 bases). From germline, CDR1 is WNHNN and CDR2 SYGVQD (reference sequence). The CDR3 consists of 14 residues. The V and J ends lost 9 bases and 9 bases respectively, with 18 bases between them. The CDR3 DNA reads TGCGCCAGTTTTGACTCCCAGGGTGGTTCACCCCTCCACTTT. This sequence encodes CASFDSQGGSPLHF.

This sequence joins TRBV6-6 and TRBJ2-3; no firm D call. This CDR3 spans 12 amino acids. Trimming pared 2 bases from V and 4 bases from J, leaving 4 bases between. Germline CDR1 and CDR2: MNHNY and SVGAGI (reference sequence). The chain's CDR3 is CASSYDSDTQYF. The DNA for the CDR3 is TGTGCCAGCAGTTACGACTCAGATACGCAGTATTTT.

The chain couples TRBV2 to TRBJ2-3; 9 bases are a match to TRBD2. V shed 4 bases and J 2 bases; nucleotides not matched to a gene: 4. The CDR3 runs to 15 residues. Germline V gene data show CDR1 as SNHLY and CDR2 as FYNNEI. The CDR3 DNA reads TGTGCCAGCAGTGGGCTAGCGGGGAACACAGATACGCAGTATTTT. As protein: CASSGLAGNTDTQYF.

The chain uses TRBV15 and TRBJ2-1, with D perhaps TRBD1 (6 bases). The CDR3 has 16 amino acids. V shed 4 bases and J shed 3 bases, with 16 bases lying between them. Germline V CDR1 and CDR2: LNHNV, YYDKDF (reference sequence). The CDR3 spells CATSKTWDTNYNEQFF. The CDR3 DNA sequence: TGTGCCACCAGCAAAACCTGGGACACGAACTACAATGAGCAGTTCTTC. Full variable domain (rest looked up from reference TRBV15 and TRBJ2-1): DAMVIQNPRYQVTQFGKPVTLSCSQTLNHNVMYWYQQKSSQAPKLLFHYYDKDFNNEADTPDNFQSRRPNTSFCFLDIRSPGLGDTAMYLCATSKTWDTNYNEQFFGPGTRLTVL.

The genes are TRBV27 and TRBJ1-2; D is unclear. CDR1 MNHEY and CDR2 SMNVEV come from the germline V gene (reference sequence). Trimming removed 6 bases at V and 7 bases at J, with 12 bases between. The CDR3 sequence is 12 residues long. CDR3 amino acids: CASRSPGFGYTF. The CDR3 DNA follows: TGTGCCAGCAGATCCCCGGGGTTTGGCTACACCTTC.

V gene TRBV4-1 combines with J gene TRBJ2-1; 11 nucleotides match TRBD2. CDR1 and CDR2 (germline): MGHRA, YSYEKL. After removal of 4 bases from V and 9 bases from J, the junction contained 20 bases not matched to a gene. The CDR3 totals 19 residues. CDR3 sequence (DNA): TGCGCCAGCAGCCCGGAATCTCCCCCTTTAGCGGGAGGGCCCGGTGAGCAGTTCTTC. It specifies CASSPESPPLAGGPGEQFF.

The J gene is TRBJ2-7, the V gene TRBV4-1, with TRBD2 matching over 11 bases. With 1 base clipped from V and 3 bases from J, the junction kept 5 bases outside the gene matches. Germline V CDR1 and CDR2: MGHRA, YSYEKL. The CDR3 spans 16 residues. CDR3: CASSQAYTSGSYEQYF. The CDR3 bases are TGCGCCAGCAGCCAAGCGTATACTAGCGGGAGCTACGAGCAGTACTTC.

The J gene is TRBJ1-4, the V gene TRBV30; maybe TRBD1 (5 bases). This CDR3 region has 14 residues. With 4 bases removed from V and 7 bases from J, the gap between germline ends came to 16 bases. Germline values: CDR1 GTSNPN, CDR2 SVGIG (reference sequence). The CDR3 DNA reads as TGTGCCTGGACTCCGGGCCAGGGAGGTGAAAAACTGTTTTTT. Amino acid sequence: CAWTPGQGGEKLFF. Full variable domain (remainder filled in from reference TRBV30 and TRBJ1-4): SQTIHQWPATLVQPVGSPLSLECTVEGTSNPNLYWYRQAAGRGLQLLFYSVGIGQISSEVPQNLSASRPQDRQFILSSKKLLLSDSGFYLCAWTPGQGGEKLFFGSGTQLSVL.

The CDR3 region has the DNA TGTGCCAGCAGCGTAGGGACAGGTAATCAGCCCCAGCATTTT. Amino acid sequence: CASSVGTGNQPQHF. The V call is TRBV7-9, the J call TRBJ1-5, with TRBD1 identical over 8 bases. This CDR3 spans 14 amino acids. Trimming took 5 bases from V and 4 from J; bases not matched to a gene: 4. From germline, CDR1 is SEHNR and CDR2 FQNEAQ (reference sequence).

V usage is TRBV30 and J usage is TRBJ2-1; 8 positions match TRBD2. This CDR3 is 14 amino acids long. Germline loops: CDR1 GTSNPN, CDR2 SVGIG (reference sequence). V shed 2 bases and J 8 bases; nucleotides not matched to a gene: 8. This CDR3 reads CAWSKSGGIDEQFF. CDR3 in DNA: TGTGCCTGGAGTAAAAGCGGGGGTATCGATGAGCAGTTCTTC.

This rearrangement joins TRBV27 to TRBJ1-2, with 9 nucleotides matching TRBD1. Germline V gene sequence: CDR1 MNHEY, CDR2 SMNVEV (reference sequence). The CDR3 extends over 14 amino acids. V gave up 5 bases and J gave up 6 bases; unmatched junction bases: 7. CDR3 bases: TGTGCCAGCAGTCACTCCGGACAGGGGAATGGCTACACCTTC. It encodes CASSHSGQGNGYTF.

The V and J genes are TRBV18 and TRBJ2-3; TRBD2 might be the D (6 bases). V lost 3 bases, J lost 3 bases, and 16 bases lay in between. The CDR3 sequence is 16 residues long. Germline CDR1 KGHSH, CDR2 LQKENI. CDR3 residues: CASSPNPGTFTDTQYF. The CDR3 DNA sequence: TGTGCCAGCTCACCCAATCCCGGGACTTTTACAGATACGCAGTATTTT.

The chain recombines TRBV30 with TRBJ2-7, with D perhaps matching TRBD1 (6 bases). In germline, CDR1 is GTSNPN, CDR2 SVGIG (reference sequence). The V and J ends lost 0 bases and 5 bases respectively, with 11 bases between them. The CDR3 spans 13 residues. DNA for the CDR3: TGTGCCTGGAGTGTTGACAGGCGCGACGAGCAGTACTTC. Residues: CAWSVDRRDEQYF.

The genes are TRBV7-9 and TRBJ1-2; D gene ambiguous. CDR3 size: 11 residues. V was clipped by 5 bases and J by 8 bases, with 9 bases between them. From germline, CDR1 is SEHNR and CDR2 FQNEAQ (reference sequence). CDR3 in amino acids: CASSPPGGYTF. CDR3 nucleotides: TGTGCCAGCAGCCCACCCGGGGGCTACACCTTC.

This clone occurred once. V is TRBV4-1 and J is TRBJ1-1, with 9 nucleotides matching TRBD1. The CDR3 loop spans 14 amino acids. Germline assignment: CDR1 MGHRA and CDR2 YSYEKL. Trimming at V came to 4 bases and at J to 6 bases, leaving 6 bases not matched to a gene. This CDR3 is CASSPGTGLAEAFF. The CDR3 nucleotides read TGCGCCAGCAGCCCCGGGACAGGGCTGGCTGAAGCTTTCTTT.

The chain uses TRBV5-4 and TRBJ1-2, with 8 bases aligning to TRBD1. J gave up 5 bases and V 3 bases, and 9 bases lay outside the gene matches. The CDR3 is 15 amino acids. Germline assignment: CDR1 SGHNT and CDR2 YYREEE (reference sequence). The CDR3 nucleotides are TGTGCCAGCAGCTCAAGTCAGGGGGCAAGGTATGGCTACACCTTC. The encoded protein is CASSSSQGARYGYTF.

The chain couples TRBV9 to TRBJ2-3; TRBD1 matches at 7 bases. The trim removed 3 bases at V and 5 bases at J, leaving 6 bases unmatched. The CDR3 has 14 amino acids. Looked up from germline, CDR1 is SGDLS and CDR2 is YYNGEE. The CDR3 DNA reads as TGTGCCAGCAGCGGACGACAGGGTGTAGATACGCAGTATTTT. Encoded protein: CASSGRQGVDTQYF.

CDR3 residues: CASSRDRGLETQYF. CDR3 coding DNA: TGTGCCAGCAGCAGGGACAGGGGGCTAGAGACCCAGTACTTC. V and J are TRBV7-8 and TRBJ2-5; 12 positions agree with TRBD1. The CDR3 length is 14 residues. V was pared by 5 bases and J by 4 bases, with 2 bases of the junction left unmatched. Germline assignment: CDR1 SGHVS and CDR2 FQNEAQ.

J is TRBJ2-1 and V is TRBV7-9; TRBD2 aligns across 15 bases. Germline V gene sequence: CDR1 SEHNR, CDR2 FQNEAQ (reference sequence). The ends lost 11 bases at V and 6 bases at J; junction bases unmatched: 14. The CDR3 loop spans 17 amino acids. DNA of the CDR3: TGTGCCGAGGGGGGACTAGCGGGAGGAAGAGCCTCCAATGAGCAGTTCTTC. Encoded protein: CAEGGLAGGRASNEQFF. Together with reference TRBV7-9 and TRBJ2-1, the CDR3 gives the full variable domain: DTGVSQNPRHKITKRGQNVTFRCDPISEHNRLYWYRQTLGQGPEFLTYFQNEAQLEKSRLLSDRFSAERPKGSFSTLEIQRTEQGDSAMYLCAEGGLAGGRASNEQFFGPGTRLTVL.

This chain joins TRBV29-1 and TRBJ2-7; 7 nucleotides match TRBD1. This CDR3 comprises 14 residues. Germline CDR1 SQVTM, CDR2 ANQGSEA. The junction had 4 bases not matched to a gene; V was cut back by 0 bases and J by 2 bases. CDR3 sequence (DNA): TGCAGCGTTGAAGATCCGCAGGGGGCCTACGAGCAGTACTTC. Translated: CSVEDPQGAYEQYF.